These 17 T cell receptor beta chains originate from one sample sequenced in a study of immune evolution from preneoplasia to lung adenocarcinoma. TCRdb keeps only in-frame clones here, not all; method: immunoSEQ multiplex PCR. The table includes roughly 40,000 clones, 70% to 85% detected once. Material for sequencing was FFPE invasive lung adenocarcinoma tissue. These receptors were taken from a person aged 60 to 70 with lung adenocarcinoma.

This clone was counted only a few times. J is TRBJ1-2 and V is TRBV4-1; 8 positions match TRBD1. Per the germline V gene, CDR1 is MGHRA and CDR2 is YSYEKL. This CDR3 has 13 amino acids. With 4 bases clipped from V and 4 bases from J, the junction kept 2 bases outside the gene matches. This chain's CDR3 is CASSPGGAYGYTF. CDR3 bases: TGCGCCAGCAGCCCAGGGGGCGCCTATGGCTACACCTTC.

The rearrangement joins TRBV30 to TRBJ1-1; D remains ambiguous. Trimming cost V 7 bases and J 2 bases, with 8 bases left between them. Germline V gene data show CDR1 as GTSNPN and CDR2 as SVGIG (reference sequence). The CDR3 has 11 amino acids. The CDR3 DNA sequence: TGTGCCTCAGCGTTAAACACTGAAGCTTTCTTT. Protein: CASALNTEAFF.

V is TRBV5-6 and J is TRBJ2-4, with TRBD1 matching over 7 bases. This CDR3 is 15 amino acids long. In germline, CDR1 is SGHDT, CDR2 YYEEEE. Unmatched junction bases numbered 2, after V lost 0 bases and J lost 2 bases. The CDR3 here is CASSLEGGTKNIQYF. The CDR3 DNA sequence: TGTGCCAGCAGCTTGGAAGGGGGCACCAAAAACATTCAGTACTTC.

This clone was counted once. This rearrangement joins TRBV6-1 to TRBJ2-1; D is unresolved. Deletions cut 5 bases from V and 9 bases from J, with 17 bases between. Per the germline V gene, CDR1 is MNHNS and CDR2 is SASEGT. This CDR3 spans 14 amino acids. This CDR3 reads CASSPPWGGLEQFF. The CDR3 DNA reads TGTGCCAGCAGTCCCCCTTGGGGTGGGCTTGAGCAGTTCTTC.

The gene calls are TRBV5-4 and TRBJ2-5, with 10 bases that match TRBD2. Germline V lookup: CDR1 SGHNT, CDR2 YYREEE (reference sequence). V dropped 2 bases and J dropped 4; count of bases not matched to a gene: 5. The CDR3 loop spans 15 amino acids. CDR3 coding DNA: TGTGCCAGCAGCTTTCGTCTAGCGGGAGCAGAGACCCAGTACTTC. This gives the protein CASSFRLAGAETQYF.

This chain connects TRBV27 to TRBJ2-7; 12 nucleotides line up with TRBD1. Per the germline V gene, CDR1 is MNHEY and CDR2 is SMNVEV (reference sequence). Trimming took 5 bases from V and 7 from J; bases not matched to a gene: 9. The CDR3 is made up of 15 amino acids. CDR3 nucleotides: TGTGCCAGCAGTCCCTCGGGACAGGGGGCGAGTGAGCAGTACTTC. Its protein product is CASSPSGQGASEQYF.

CDR3 coding DNA: TGTGCCAGCAGCATAGGGGGAGATTCCTACGAGCAGTACTTC. Translating gives CASSIGGDSYEQYF. The V gene is TRBV7-6, the J gene TRBJ2-7; a possible D gene is TRBD1 (6 bases). With 5 bases removed from V and 1 base from J, the gap between germline ends came to 12 bases. The CDR3 totals 14 residues. The germline CDR1 and CDR2 sequences are SGHVS and FNYEAQ.

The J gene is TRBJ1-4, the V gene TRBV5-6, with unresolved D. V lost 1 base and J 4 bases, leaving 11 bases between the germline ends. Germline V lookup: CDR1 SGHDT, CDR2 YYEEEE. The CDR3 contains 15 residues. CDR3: CASSLWGAFNEKLFF. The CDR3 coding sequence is TGTGCCAGCAGCTTGTGGGGAGCGTTTAATGAAAAACTGTTTTTT.

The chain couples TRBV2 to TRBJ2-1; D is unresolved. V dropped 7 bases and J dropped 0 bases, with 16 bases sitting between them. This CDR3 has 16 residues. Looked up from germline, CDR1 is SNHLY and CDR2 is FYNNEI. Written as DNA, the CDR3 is TGTGCCAGCACTACCAGTCGGAGTTTCTCCTACAATGAGCAGTTCTTC. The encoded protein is CASTTSRSFSYNEQFF.

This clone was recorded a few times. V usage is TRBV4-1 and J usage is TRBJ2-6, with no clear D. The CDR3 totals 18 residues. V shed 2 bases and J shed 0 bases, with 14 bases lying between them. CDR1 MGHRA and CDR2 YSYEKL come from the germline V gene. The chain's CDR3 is CASSQKAAGSSGANVLTF. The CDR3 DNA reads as TGCGCCAGCAGCCAAAAGGCGGCCGGCAGCTCTGGGGCCAACGTCCTGACTTTC.

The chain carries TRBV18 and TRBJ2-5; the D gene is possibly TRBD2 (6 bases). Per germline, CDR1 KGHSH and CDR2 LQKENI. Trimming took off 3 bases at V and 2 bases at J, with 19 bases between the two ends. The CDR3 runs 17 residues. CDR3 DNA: TGTGCCAGCTCACCTCGCCCTCCGGGACTGCTACAAGAGACCCAGTACTTC. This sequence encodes CASSPRPPGLLQETQYF.

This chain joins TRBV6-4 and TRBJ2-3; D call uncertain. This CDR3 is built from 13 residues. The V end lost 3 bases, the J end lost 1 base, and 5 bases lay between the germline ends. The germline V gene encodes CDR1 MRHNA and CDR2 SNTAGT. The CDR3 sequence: CASSETGTDTQYF. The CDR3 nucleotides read TGTGCCAGCAGTGAGACGGGCACAGATACGCAGTATTTT.

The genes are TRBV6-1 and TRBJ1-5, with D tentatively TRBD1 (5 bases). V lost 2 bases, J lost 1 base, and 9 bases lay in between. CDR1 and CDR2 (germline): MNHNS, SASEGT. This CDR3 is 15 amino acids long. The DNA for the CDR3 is TGTGCCAGCAGTGAACGGGCAGGGAGCAATCAGCCCCAGCATTTT. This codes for CASSERAGSNQPQHF.

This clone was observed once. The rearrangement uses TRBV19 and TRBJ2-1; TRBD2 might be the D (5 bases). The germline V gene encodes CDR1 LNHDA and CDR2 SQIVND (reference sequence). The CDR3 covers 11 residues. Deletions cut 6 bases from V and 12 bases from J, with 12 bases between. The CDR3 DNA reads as TGTGCCAGTAGCAATCCTCGGGGGCAGTTCTTC. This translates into CASSNPRGQFF.

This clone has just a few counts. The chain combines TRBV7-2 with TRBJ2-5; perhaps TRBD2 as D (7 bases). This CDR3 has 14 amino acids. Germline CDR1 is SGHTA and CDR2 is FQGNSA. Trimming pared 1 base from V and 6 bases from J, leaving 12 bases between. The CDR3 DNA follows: TGTGCCAGCAGCTTAGAAGGGGGGGGGAAGACCCAGTACTTC. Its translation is CASSLEGGGKTQYF.

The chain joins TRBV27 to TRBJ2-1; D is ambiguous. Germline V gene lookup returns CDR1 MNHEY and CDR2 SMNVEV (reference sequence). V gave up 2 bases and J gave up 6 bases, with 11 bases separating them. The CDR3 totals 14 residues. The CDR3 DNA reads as TGTGCCAGCAGTTTAATTTTTACCTCCAATGAGCAGTTCTTC. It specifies CASSLIFTSNEQFF.

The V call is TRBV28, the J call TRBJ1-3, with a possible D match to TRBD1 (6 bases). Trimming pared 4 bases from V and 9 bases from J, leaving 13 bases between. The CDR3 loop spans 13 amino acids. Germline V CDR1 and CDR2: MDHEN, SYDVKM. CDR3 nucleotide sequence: TGTGCCAGCAGTTCCCGGGGGGGCTTCACCATATATTTT. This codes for CASSSRGGFTIYF.